The source of this TCR beta chain is a study of cytomegalovirus exposure and HLA in healthy donors. General observations from the study: TRBV6-2, TRBV6-3 and some other V segments were unresolvable in 87-base-pair reads. As was reported, the classifier diagnosed cytomegalovirus status with high specificity and sensitivity.

Vbeta (60) and Jbeta (13) primers were used in the PCR. Assay used: immunoSEQ multiplex PCR; TCRdb lists only in-frame clones, some missing. Found here are approximately 150,000 clones, roughly 70% of them singletons; the top ten hold approximately 2.8%. This CDR3 is 15 amino acids long. CDR1 is MNHNS, CDR2 SASEGT, per germline. V dropped 3 bases and J dropped 3 bases, with 13 bases sitting between them. Comment on this clone: What it binds is unknown.

The sample taken for sequencing was PBMCs. V gene TRBV6-1 combines with J gene TRBJ2-3, with a weak D call TRBD1 (5 bases). The TCR was taken from a male donor in good health and CMV-seronegative. For the CDR3, the DNA is TGTGCCAGCAGTGAGCAACAGGTTGAGACAGATACGCAGTATTTT. Translating it yields CASSEQQVETDTQYF.